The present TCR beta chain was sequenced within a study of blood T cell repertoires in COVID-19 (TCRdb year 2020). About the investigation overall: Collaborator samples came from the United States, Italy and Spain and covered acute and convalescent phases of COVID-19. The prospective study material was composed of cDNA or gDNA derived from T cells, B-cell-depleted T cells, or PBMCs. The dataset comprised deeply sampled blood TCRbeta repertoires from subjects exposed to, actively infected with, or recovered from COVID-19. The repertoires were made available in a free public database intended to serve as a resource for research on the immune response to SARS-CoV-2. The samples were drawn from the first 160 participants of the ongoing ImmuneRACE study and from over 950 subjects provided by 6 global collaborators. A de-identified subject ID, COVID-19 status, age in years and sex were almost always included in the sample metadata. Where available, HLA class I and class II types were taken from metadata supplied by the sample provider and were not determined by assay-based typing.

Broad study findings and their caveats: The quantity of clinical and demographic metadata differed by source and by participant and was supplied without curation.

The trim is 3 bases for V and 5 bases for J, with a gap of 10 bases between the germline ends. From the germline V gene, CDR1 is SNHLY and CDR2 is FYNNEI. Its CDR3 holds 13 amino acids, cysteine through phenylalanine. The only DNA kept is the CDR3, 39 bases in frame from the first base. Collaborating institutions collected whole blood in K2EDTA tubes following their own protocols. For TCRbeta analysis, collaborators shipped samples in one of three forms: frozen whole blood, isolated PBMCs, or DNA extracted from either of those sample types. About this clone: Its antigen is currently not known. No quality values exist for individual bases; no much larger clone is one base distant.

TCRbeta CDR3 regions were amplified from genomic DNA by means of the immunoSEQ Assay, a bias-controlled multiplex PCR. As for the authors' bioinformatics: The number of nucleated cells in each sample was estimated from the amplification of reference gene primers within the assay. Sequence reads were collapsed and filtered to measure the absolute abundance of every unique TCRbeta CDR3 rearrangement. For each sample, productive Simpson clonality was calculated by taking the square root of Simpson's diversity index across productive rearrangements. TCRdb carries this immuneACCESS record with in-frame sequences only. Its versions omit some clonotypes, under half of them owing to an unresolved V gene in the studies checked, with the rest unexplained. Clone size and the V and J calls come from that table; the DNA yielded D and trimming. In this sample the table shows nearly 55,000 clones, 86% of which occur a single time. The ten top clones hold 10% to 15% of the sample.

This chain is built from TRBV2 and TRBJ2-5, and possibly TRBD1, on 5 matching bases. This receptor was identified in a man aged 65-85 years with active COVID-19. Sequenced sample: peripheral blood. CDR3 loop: CASSDRDGETQYF. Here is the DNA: TGTGCCAGCAGTGACAGGGATGGGGAGACCCAGTACTTC.